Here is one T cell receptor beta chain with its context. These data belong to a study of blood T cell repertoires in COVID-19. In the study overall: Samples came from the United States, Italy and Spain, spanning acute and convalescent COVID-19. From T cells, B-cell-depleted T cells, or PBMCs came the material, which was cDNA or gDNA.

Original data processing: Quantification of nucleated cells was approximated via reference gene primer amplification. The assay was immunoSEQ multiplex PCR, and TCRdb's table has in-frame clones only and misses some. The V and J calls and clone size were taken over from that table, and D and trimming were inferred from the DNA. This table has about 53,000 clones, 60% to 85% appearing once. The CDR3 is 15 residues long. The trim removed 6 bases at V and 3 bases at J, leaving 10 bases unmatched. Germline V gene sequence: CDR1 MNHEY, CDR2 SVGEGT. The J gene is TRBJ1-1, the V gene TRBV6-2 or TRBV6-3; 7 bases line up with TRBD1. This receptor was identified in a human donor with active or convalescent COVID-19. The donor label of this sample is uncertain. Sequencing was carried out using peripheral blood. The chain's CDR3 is CASSRSGQQYTEAFF. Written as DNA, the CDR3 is TGTGCCAGCAGCCGATCGGGACAGCAATACACTGAAGCTTTCTTT.